A selection of T cell receptor beta chains follows, all from one sample in a study of siplizumab effects on memory and regulatory T cells. The method was immunoSEQ multiplex PCR; TCRdb's version includes in-frame clones alone and lacks a portion of them. Here the sample spans approximately 13,000 clones, roughly 40% being singletons. No antigen has been identified for these receptors. The specimen sequenced was CFSE-low (dividing) CD8+ T cells sorted from an allogeneic mixed lymphocyte reaction. The receptors here all came from a human donor in good health; the cells came from an allogeneic mixed lymphocyte reaction. Both conserved end residues are part of each CDR3. A D gene is named only where the DNA matches it firmly. Clone size is stated in some rows and not others, as once, few, many or a class when expanded.

TRBJ2-5 few TRBV7-9 TRBD2 TGTGCCAGCAGCTTCATGGGAGGGCCGGGAGAGACCCAGTACTTC CASSFMGGPGETQYF
TRBJ2-7 - TRBV27 - TGTGCCACCATGGACCTAGGAGCCTACGAGCAGTACTTC CATMDLGAYEQYF
TRBJ2-7 few TRBV4-2 TRBD1 TGTGCCAGCAGCCTAGCAACCGGGACAGGTTCCTACGAGCAGTACTTC CASSLATGTGSYEQYF
TRBJ1-2 few TRBV10-3 - TGTGCCAGCAGTCCGACAGAAAACTATGGCTACACCTTC CASSPTENYGYTF
TRBJ2-7 - TRBV6-5 - TGTGCCAGCAGCCCCGGGGCGGGACCCCTCTACGAGCAGTACTTC CASSPGAGPLYEQYF
TRBJ2-7 - TRBV6-6 - TGTGCCAGCAGTTACCGCAGCTCCTACGAGCAGTACTTC CASSYRSSYEQYF
TRBJ1-2 - TRBV7-3 TRBD1 TGTGCCAGCAGCTTAACGGGGACAGGGGTCACCTTC CASSLTGTGVTF
TRBJ2-2 few TRBV6-5 - TGTGCCAGCAGTTACTCGCTTGGACCCGGGGAGCTGTTTTTT CASSYSLGPGELFF
TRBJ2-1 few TRBV30 TRBD2 TGTGCCTGGAGGGTAGCGGGACAAGAAACATACAATGAGCAGTTCTTC CAWRVAGQETYNEQFF
TRBJ2-2 few TRBV13 TRBD1 TGTGCCAGCAGCGACAGGGGCCAGAACACCGGGGAGCTGTTTTTT CASSDRGQNTGELFF
TRBJ2-1 - TRBV4-1 - TGCGCCAGCAGTTCCTCAGCGGGGACAAACAATGAGCAGTTCTTC CASSSSAGTNNEQFF
TRBJ2-2 few TRBV4-1 - TGCGCCAGCAGCCAAGACATGTTTGGGGAGCTGTTTTTT CASSQDMFGELFF
TRBJ2-3 few TRBV2 TRBD2 TGTGCCAGCAGTGATCTAGCGGAGCACACTAGCACAGATACGCAGTATTTT CASSDLAEHTSTDTQYF
TRBJ2-7 few TRBV5-5 - TGTGCCAGCAGCTTTTTACAGGGTGACGACGAGCAGTACTTC CASSFLQGDDEQYF